A single sample is the source of the 10 T cell receptor beta chains below, sequenced in a study of PD-1 blockade in classical Hodgkin lymphoma. Libraries were prepared by immunoSEQ multiplex PCR; TCRdb keeps only in-frame clonotypes and omits some of them. The table records tens of thousands of clones, 78% of them present only once. Time point given: cycle 4 day 1 (C4D1), after less than 7 weeks of nivolumab. Every patient was affected by relapse after autologous stem cell transplantation, while exposure to brentuximab vedotin was not uniform. This sample comprised peripheral blood mononuclear cells (PBMCs), obtained before the fourth cycle of nivolumab. The receptors here all came from a human donor with classical Hodgkin lymphoma.

V gene TRBV11-1 combines with J gene TRBJ2-5; D perhaps matches TRBD1 (5 bases). Trimming took 1 base from V and 10 from J, leaving 10 bases between them. The CDR3 extends over 12 amino acids. Germline CDR1 and CDR2: SGHAT and FQDESV (reference sequence). The CDR3 bases are TGTGCCAGCAGCTTAGGGACCCAGGGCCAGTACTTC. It translates to CASSLGTQGQYF.

This chain links TRBV9 with TRBJ1-2, with 8 positions matching TRBD1. Trimming cost V 3 bases and J 0 bases; bases outside gene matches: 4. Germline CDR1 reads SGDLS; CDR2 reads YYNGEE. The CDR3 consists of 15 residues. The CDR3 DNA sequence: TGTGCCAGCAGCGAACGGACAGGGACTAACTATGGCTACACCTTC. It is translated as CASSERTGTNYGYTF.

This clone was found a few times. The genes are TRBV6-6 and TRBJ2-1, with unresolved D. Trimming took 1 base from V and 3 from J, leaving 7 bases between them. The CDR3 is made up of 14 amino acids. Per germline, CDR1 MNHNY and CDR2 SVGAGI (reference sequence). CDR3 nucleotide sequence: TGTGCCAGCAGTTACTTGGTAAGCTACAATGAGCAGTTCTTC. It encodes CASSYLVSYNEQFF.

The gene calls are TRBV4-1 and TRBJ2-3; 9 bases match TRBD2. CDR3 length equals 15 residues. With 1 base clipped from V and 6 bases from J, the junction kept 5 bases outside the gene matches. Germline lookup yields CDR1 MGHRA and CDR2 YSYEKL. The CDR3 region has the DNA TGCGCCAGCAGCCAAGGCGGGAGGGCGGCTGATACGCAGTATTTT. It translates to CASSQGGRAADTQYF.

The chain uses TRBV6-5 and TRBJ2-7; the D is unclear. This CDR3 has 14 amino acids. Trimming pared 6 bases from V and 4 bases from J, leaving 16 bases between. The germline gives CDR1 MNHEY, CDR2 SVGAGI. The DNA for the CDR3 is TGTGCCAGCAGCTACCGCCCAAGGGATTACGAGCAGTACTTC. Its translation: CASSYRPRDYEQYF.

The V gene is TRBV5-4, the J gene TRBJ1-4, with a tentative D call TRBD1 (6 bases). CDR3 length: 15 residues. Germline-derived CDR1 and CDR2 are SGHNT and YYREEE (reference sequence). The V end lost 2 bases, the J end lost 8 bases, and 16 bases lay between the germline ends. CDR3 bases: TGTGCCAGCAGCTTAGGGGGGAAGGCCGGAGAAAAACTGTTTTTT. Its protein product is CASSLGGKAGEKLFF.

The chain couples TRBV7-3 to TRBJ1-1; D is possibly TRBD1 (5 bases). V was shortened by 0 bases and J by 5 bases, with 10 bases between the two germline ends. The CDR3 consists of 14 residues. The V gene's germline CDR1 is SGHTA and CDR2 FQGTGA. DNA for the CDR3: TGTGCCAGCAGCTTAACGCAGGGTGGGACTGAAGCTTTCTTT. Protein: CASSLTQGGTEAFF.

This chain uses TRBV27 with TRBJ1-5, with TRBD1 matching 10 bases. The V and J ends lost 6 bases and 3 bases, in that order; junction bases with no gene match: 11. Per the germline V gene, CDR1 is MNHEY and CDR2 is SMNVEV (reference sequence). The CDR3 runs to 17 residues. This CDR3 is CASSLGQGRGINQPQHF. The CDR3 coding sequence is TGTGCCAGCAGCCTGGGACAGGGGAGAGGGATCAATCAGCCCCAGCATTTT.

The genes are TRBV7-9 and TRBJ2-7, with 10 bases that match TRBD2. The CDR3 sequence is 13 residues long. CDR1 is SEHNR and CDR2 is FQNEAQ in the germline V gene (reference sequence). Unmatched junction bases numbered 1, after V lost 5 bases and J lost 3 bases. CDR3 bases: TGTGCCAGCAGCCCTAGCGGGGGCTACGAGCAGTACTTC. This translates into CASSPSGGYEQYF.

The chain links TRBV19 to TRBJ2-3, with 10 bases lining up with TRBD2. The CDR3 has 18 residues. CDR1 LNHDA and CDR2 SQIVND come from the germline V gene (reference sequence). V was clipped by 4 bases and J by 4 bases; unmatched bases: 14. The chain's CDR3 is CASSTPWASGSTSDTQYF. CDR3 coding DNA: TGTGCCAGTAGTACTCCCTGGGCTAGCGGGAGTACCTCAGATACGCAGTATTTT.